A selection of T cell receptor beta chains follows, all from one sample in a study of response to subunit inactivated influenza vaccine. TCRdb processed the RT-PCR reads anew with MiXCR; each CDR3 protein has one entry. The table has 700,000 to 800,000 distinct CDR3 sequences, about 18% seen once. Sequences were derived from PBMCs from blood, sampled 4 to 6 days after vaccination. The receptors originated from a man aged 45-65 years who received an inactivated influenza vaccine. CDR3s include the opening cysteine and the closing phenylalanine or tryptophan. A D gene is named only where the DNA matches it firmly. Where a row states a size, it is once, few, many or the class of an expanded clone; other rows omit it.

clone_size,v_call,d_call,j_call,cdr3_aa,cdr3_nt
few,TRBV20-1,TRBD1,TRBJ2-5,CSASRDRDQETQYF,TGCAGTGCCAGTAGGGACAGGGACCAAGAGACCCAGTACTTC
few,TRBV3-1,TRBD1,TRBJ2-6,CASSPTGGSPGANVLTF,TGTGCCAGCAGCCCTACAGGGGGTTCCCCTGGGGCCAACGTCCTGACTTTC
-,TRBV7-2,-,TRBJ1-5,CASSPGRRWGTQHF,TGTGCCAGCAGCCCGGGACGGAGGTGGGGTACGCAGCATTTT
few,TRBV5-1,-,TRBJ2-7,CASSLAGGRGGEQYF,TGCGCCAGCAGCTTGGCTGGCGGCAGGGGGGGCGAGCAGTACTTC
few,TRBV6-5,-,TRBJ1-1,CASSYSAGLTEAFF,TGTGCCAGCAGTTACTCGGCAGGGCTCACTGAAGCTTTCTTT
few,TRBV24-1,-,TRBJ1-2,CATSDSRTDYGYTF,TGTGCCACCAGTGATTCCCGGACAGACTATGGCTACACCTTC
-,TRBV7-2,TRBD1,TRBJ2-1,CASSLSGTGSYNEQFF,TGTGCCAGCAGCTTAAGCGGGACAGGGTCCTACAATGAGCAGTTCTTC
-,TRBV7-9,-,TRBJ1-2,CASSLAYTDSYGYTF,TGTGCCAGCAGCTTAGCGTACACCGACTCCTATGGCTACACCTTC
few,TRBV20-1,-,TRBJ1-1,CSATAQGFEAFF,TGCAGTGCAACGGCACAGGGCTTTGAAGCTTTCTTT
-,TRBV6-1,TRBD1,TRBJ1-2,CASTTGGYGYTF,TGTGCCAGCACTACAGGGGGATATGGCTACACCTTC
few,TRBV5-1,-,TRBJ2-2,CASSLGQSLTGELFF,TGCGCCAGCAGCTTGGGACAGAGCCTCACCGGGGAGCTGTTTTTT
-,TRBV2,TRBD2,TRBJ2-3,CASSEELAVQYF,TGTGCCAGCAGTGAGGAACTAGCGGTGCAGTATTTT
few,TRBV5-1,TRBD1,TRBJ2-5,CASSISGTGVETQYF,TGCGCCAGCAGCATCTCCGGGACAGGGGTAGAGACCCAGTACTTC
few,TRBV12-3/TRBV12-4,-,TRBJ2-7,CASSEISYEQYF,TGTGCCAGCAGCGAAATCTCCTACGAGCAGTACTTC
-,TRBV4-3,-,TRBJ2-3,CASSQFQGNTDTQYF,TGCGCCAGCAGCCAATTCCAGGGAAACACAGATACGCAGTATTTT
few,TRBV9,TRBD2,TRBJ2-4,CASGESGSLAKNIQYF,TGTGCCAGCGGAGAGAGCGGGAGTCTAGCCAAAAACATTCAGTACTTC
-,TRBV6-5,TRBD2,TRBJ2-3,CASSFTSGGITDTQYF,TGTGCCAGCAGTTTCACCAGCGGGGGGATCACAGATACGCAGTATTTT
few,TRBV29-1,-,TRBJ2-7,CSVEGGTQSYEQYF,TGCAGCGTTGAAGGAGGGACACAAAGCTACGAGCAGTACTTC
few,TRBV10-3,-,TRBJ2-2,CAISANTGELFF,TGTGCCATCAGTGCGAACACCGGGGAGCTGTTTTTT
-,TRBV29-1,-,TRBJ2-1,CSVEGLLLGNEQFF,TGCAGCGTTGAGGGACTGCTACTGGGGAATGAGCAGTTCTTC
few,TRBV4-3,-,TRBJ1-1,CASSQDSMNTEAFF,TGCGCCAGCAGCCAAGATTCTATGAACACTGAAGCTTTCTTT
-,TRBV7-2,-,TRBJ2-7,CASSLHRGTSYEQYF,TGTGCCAGCAGCCTACACCGGGGGACATCCTACGAGCAGTACTTC
few,TRBV20-1,-,TRBJ1-3,CSAPFSSGNTIYF,TGCAGTGCCCCTTTTAGCTCTGGAAACACCATATATTTT
-,TRBV12-3/TRBV12-4,TRBD2,TRBJ2-3,CASSLFLGGLAGIATTDTQYF,TGTGCCAGCAGTTTATTTTTAGGGGGACTAGCGGGGATTGCTACCACAGATACGCAGTATTTT
-,TRBV30,TRBD1,TRBJ1-2,CAWSVRQGQYGYTF,TGTGCCTGGAGTGTACGACAGGGTCAATATGGCTACACCTTC
-,TRBV12-3/TRBV12-4,-,TRBJ1-5,CASSENRVGQPQHF,TGTGCCAGCAGTGAGAACAGGGTCGGCCAGCCCCAGCATTTT
-,TRBV9,TRBD2,TRBJ2-7,CASSVDGTSSYEQYF,TGTGCCAGCAGCGTGGATGGGACTAGCTCCTACGAGCAGTACTTC
-,TRBV6-2/TRBV6-3,-,TRBJ2-7,CATRTSTTETNYEQYF,TGTGCCACCAGGACTTCGACTACGGAAACGAACTACGAGCAGTACTTC
-,TRBV7-8,TRBD2,TRBJ2-7,CASSGEGQGRSPYEQYF,TGTGCCAGCAGCGGGGAGGGGCAGGGACGTTCCCCCTACGAGCAGTACTTC
-,TRBV29-1,-,TRBJ1-2,CSVGSRSNYGYTF,TGCAGCGTAGGCTCAAGGTCGAACTATGGCTACACCTTC
few,TRBV12-3/TRBV12-4,TRBD2,TRBJ2-7,CASSKRAGGDEQYF,TGTGCCAGCAGTAAAAGAGCGGGGGGGGACGAGCAGTACTTC
few,TRBV7-9,TRBD2,TRBJ2-7,CASSHKTSSSEQYF,TGTGCCAGCAGCCACAAGACTAGCTCCTCCGAGCAGTACTTC
-,TRBV27,-,TRBJ1-5,CASSSDELNQPQHF,TGTGCCAGCAGTTCGGACGAGCTCAATCAGCCCCAGCATTTT
-,TRBV5-1,-,TRBJ1-1,CASRAGYGGANTEAFF,TGCGCCAGCAGAGCAGGATACGGGGGAGCAAACACTGAAGCTTTCTTT
few,TRBV6-1,-,TRBJ2-3,CASSEDTQYF,TGTGCCAGCAGTGAGGATACGCAGTATTTT
many,TRBV29-1,-,TRBJ2-5,CSVEPRSQETQYF,TGCAGCGTTGAACCCCGCTCCCAAGAGACCCAGTACTTC